This TCR beta chain was recovered during a study of T cells in Graves' hyperthyroidism and ophthalmopathy. Study summary: The initial diagnosis was the point when peripheral blood was collected, ahead of any treatment.

Study-level points and caveats: Stable hyperthyroidism was separated from ophthalmopathy by a model based on 13 V-J features.

Amplification targeted TCR beta CDR3 regions from RNA transcripts. Using the HTBI primer set, a first-round RT-PCR was run on the TCR CDR3. TCRdb passed the multiplex PCR reads through MiXCR, listing each CDR3 protein once. Among about 210,000 distinct CDR3 sequences listed, roughly a sixth were seen once. Germline lookup yields CDR1 SEHNR and CDR2 FQNEAQ (reference sequence). The CDR3 covers 13 residues. V lost 5 bases, J lost 7 bases, and 4 bases stayed unmatched. Diagnoses were established using clinical symptoms, serum thyroxine and TRAb, thyroid ultrasound and orbital computed tomography. This clonotype was recorded a few times. Its specificity is not known.

The V call is TRBV7-9, the J call TRBJ1-3, with 8 bases aligning to TRBD1. This receptor was identified in a man aged 50-59 years with Graves' hyperthyroidism. Specimen: blood. The CDR3 nucleotides are TGTGCCAGCAGCCACAACAGGGGGAACACCATATATTTT. Translated: CASSHNRGNTIYF.